The sequence of this T cell receptor beta chain was determined in a study of blood T cell repertoires in COVID-19. Germline CDR1 SGHRS, CDR2 YFSETQ. Trimming shortened V by 0 bases and J by 5 bases, and 8 bases separated the two germline ends. This CDR3 comprises 14 residues. This clone has a handful of counts. This table comes from immunoSEQ multiplex PCR, and its TCRdb copy is limited to in-frame clones, with some not included. The sample records under 55,000 clones, around 86% being singletons. The receptor's source is a human donor in a cohort sampled during active COVID-19. The specimen sequenced was peripheral blood. This chain connects TRBV5-1 to TRBJ1-4; no definite D call. The DNA of the CDR3 is TGCGCCAGCAGCTTGGACAGCCGGAATGAAAAACTGTTTTTT. This sequence encodes CASSLDSRNEKLFF.